This T cell receptor beta chain originates from a study of radiotherapy plus CTLA-4 blockade in lung cancer. Study-wide context: Across the patients, objective responses occurred in about 19%, and disease control in about 29%.

Repertoires were generated with immunoSEQ multiplex PCR, while TCRdb's copy carries only in-frame clones and drops some. The sample includes 81,000 or so clones, around 81% of them seen just once. In germline, CDR1 is LNHDA, CDR2 SQIVND (reference sequence). The CDR3 length is 13 residues. With 6 bases removed from V and 6 bases from J, the gap between germline ends came to 12 bases. Chemo-refractory metastatic non-small-cell lung cancer patients underwent focal radiation alongside CTLA-4 blockade with ipilimumab. With regard to this clone: Antigen unknown.

Broader study findings: Once radiotherapy plus ipilimumab had been given, TCR clones derived from tumor expanded in blood. How blood T cell clones changed early, along with interferon-beta, reportedly forecast response best.

V gene TRBV19 combines with J gene TRBJ2-1, with D maybe TRBD1 (5 bases). This specimen consisted of peripheral blood, obtained from a patient treated with radiotherapy plus ipilimumab. The TCR comes from a human donor with non-small cell lung cancer whose response to radiotherapy plus ipilimumab could not be evaluated. Some clones in this sample may be carry-over from other donors' samples. CDR3 nucleotides: TGTGCCAGTAGGATCAGGGCGAGCAATGAGCAGTTCTTC. Protein sequence: CASRIRASNEQFF. The full variable domain, rest sourced from reference TRBV19 and TRBJ2-1, is DGGITQSPKYLFRKEGQNVTLSCEQNLNHDAMYWYRQDPGQGLRLIYYSQIVNDFQKGDIAEGYSVSREKKESFPLTVTSAQKNPTAFYLCASRIRASNEQFFGPGTRLTVL.